This entry is about one T cell receptor (beta chain). The data belong to a study of shared clonotypes between healthy human individuals. The authors split each subset's genomic DNA evenly across several immunoSEQ plates. Assay used: immunoSEQ multiplex PCR; TCRdb lists only in-frame clones, some missing. The table includes 600,000 to 800,000 clones, approximately 77% detected once. Healthy adults negative for HIV, lacking recent acute infections or vaccinations, served as donors. Every contributor of samples was a Caucasian grown-up residing in Nashville, Tennessee. V dropped 5 bases and J dropped 5 bases, with 22 bases sitting between them. The germline CDR1 and CDR2 sequences are SSHAT and FNYEAQ (reference sequence). This CDR3 is 18 amino acids long.

The chain recombines TRBV7-7 with TRBJ2-6, with D unresolved. The sample comprised memory CD4+ T cells sorted from blood. Subset here: CD45RA-negative fraction. The sequence came from a woman aged 30 to 39 in good health. The DNA for the CDR3 is TGTGCCAGCAGCAGCCCTAATAAGTGCCAAAGTCGGGCCAACGTCCTGACTTTC. Protein sequence: CASSSPNKCQSRANVLTF.